This T cell receptor beta chain derives from a study of T-cell reconstitution after alpha-beta-depleted transplantation in children. Study conclusions and caveats: Newly generated T cells supplied most T-cell counts and diversity one year post-transplant. At day 60, the high TCRbeta diversity found in some patients originated from recipient T cells and thymic progenitors that had survived. Expanded clones from the graft, numbering several hundred, reportedly supplied alpha-beta T cells about two months after transplant.

Preparation of the TCRbeta library involved a method that used unique molecular identifiers. A single record per CDR3 protein comes from TCRdb applying MiXCR to the PCR reads. The table shows under 400,000 distinct CDR3 sequences, with 20% to 30% occurring only once. In regard to this clonotype: Its cognate antigen is unknown.

Germline CDR1 reads SGHTA; CDR2 reads FQGTGA. The CDR3 has 15 residues. The V end lost 4 bases, the J end lost 2 bases, and 15 bases lay between the germline ends. The sample in question was PBMCs, mostly from graft donor cells, obtained 180 days after TCRalphabeta/CD19-depleted stem cell transplant. The chain uses TRBV7-3 and TRBJ2-7; D remains ambiguous. This TCR was sampled from a male patient younger than 18 who had a stem cell transplant for acute lymphoblastic leukemia, so the T cells may come from the graft donor. CDR3: CASSSSARGPYEQYF. The DNA for the CDR3 is TGTGCCAGCAGCTCTTCAGCACGTGGGCCCTACGAGCAGTACTTC.